This T cell receptor (beta chain) emerged from a study of OX40 agonist ivuxolimab in advanced cancers. Study-wide context: Patients were dosed with the agonistic anti-OX40 (CD134) antibody ivuxolimab. Those enrolled were 82.7% male, with a mean age of about 60 years and ages from 23 to 79. Checkpoint inhibitors had been given previously to under 50% of patients.

Comments on this clone: Its antigen is not identified.

The germline gives CDR1 SEHNR, CDR2 FQNEAQ (reference sequence). V was shortened by 1 base and J by 11 bases, with 14 bases between the two germline ends. CDR3 size: 13 residues. Sequencing used immunoSEQ multiplex PCR; TCRdb keeps in-frame clones, though not all of them. The data show 70,000 to 100,000 clones, 86% seen once. The study's findings and limits: More expanded clones were seen, on average, in CD8+ T cells than in CD4+.

The material sequenced was CD4+ or CD8+ T cells sorted from blood, taken in a trial of the OX40 agonist ivuxolimab. The chain is built from TRBV7-9 and TRBJ2-5; TRBD2 might be the D (5 bases). The TCR sequence derives from an adult with an advanced solid tumor such as melanoma, head and neck, liver or kidney cancer. CDR3 DNA sequence: TGTGCCAGCAGCTTAGGGGGTGGTTGGGAGCAGTACTTC. This codes for CASSLGGGWEQYF.